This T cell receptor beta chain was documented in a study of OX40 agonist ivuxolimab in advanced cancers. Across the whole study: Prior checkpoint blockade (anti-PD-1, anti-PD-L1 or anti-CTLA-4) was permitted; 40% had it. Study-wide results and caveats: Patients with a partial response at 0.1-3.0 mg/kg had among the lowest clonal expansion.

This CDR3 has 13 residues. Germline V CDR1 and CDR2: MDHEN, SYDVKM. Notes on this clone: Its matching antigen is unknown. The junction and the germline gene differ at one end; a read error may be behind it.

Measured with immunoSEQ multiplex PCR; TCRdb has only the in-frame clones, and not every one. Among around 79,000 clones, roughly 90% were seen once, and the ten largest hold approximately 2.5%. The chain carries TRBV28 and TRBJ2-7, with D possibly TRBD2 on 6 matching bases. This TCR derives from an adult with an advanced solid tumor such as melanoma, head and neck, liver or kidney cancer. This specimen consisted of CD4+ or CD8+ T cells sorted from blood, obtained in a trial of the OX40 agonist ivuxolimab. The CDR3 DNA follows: TGTGCCAGCAGTGGAGTCGGGCGGGGACCCGGGCGGTTC. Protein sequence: CASSGVGRGPGRF.